Listed below are T cell receptor beta chains from one sample, sequenced in a study of CD8+ T cells in alopecia areata. The repertoire was sequenced with immunoSEQ multiplex PCR; TCRdb's copy has only in-frame clones and lacks some. The sample records roughly 120,000 clones, about three fifths being singletons. This material consisted of CD8+ T cells sorted from blood, taken at week 4, from a patient treated with tofacitinib. These receptors were taken from a human donor with alopecia areata. Each CDR3 is given with its conserved first and last residue. D genes are given only for firm matches. A row's size may be missing; if present it is once, few, many or a size class.

abundance: .; j_gene: TRBJ1-1; v_gene: TRBV4-1; d_gene: .; CDR3nt: TGCGCCAGCACCTCTTTCATAGCAGATGTTGAAGCTTTCTTT; CDR3aa: CASTSFIADVEAFF
abundance: .; j_gene: TRBJ2-3; v_gene: TRBV15; d_gene: TRBD2; CDR3nt: TGTGCCACCAGACTAGCGGGGGCCACAGATACGCAGTATTTT; CDR3aa: CATRLAGATDTQYF
abundance: .; j_gene: TRBJ2-7; v_gene: TRBV29-1; d_gene: .; CDR3nt: TGCAGCGTCGAAAGTGATTGGGGCTACGAGCAGTACTTC; CDR3aa: CSVESDWGYEQYF
abundance: .; j_gene: TRBJ1-5; v_gene: TRBV30; d_gene: .; CDR3nt: TGTGCCTGGAGTGCCGGACAGCTTAGCAATCAGCCCCAGCATTTT; CDR3aa: CAWSAGQLSNQPQHF
abundance: .; j_gene: TRBJ1-1; v_gene: TRBV5-1; d_gene: .; CDR3nt: TGCGCCAGCAGCTTGGCTCGAATGAACACTGAAGCTTTCTTT; CDR3aa: CASSLARMNTEAFF
abundance: .; j_gene: TRBJ2-7; v_gene: TRBV4-3; d_gene: TRBD1; CDR3nt: TGCGCCAGCAGCCAACAAGGGGGGACAGGGGGCTACGAGCAGTACTTC; CDR3aa: CASSQQGGTGGYEQYF
abundance: .; j_gene: TRBJ2-1; v_gene: TRBV11-2; d_gene: TRBD2; CDR3nt: TGTGCCAGCAGCTCCGGGCGGGGAGGGGAGAATGAGCAGTTCTTC; CDR3aa: CASSSGRGGENEQFF
abundance: few; j_gene: TRBJ2-5; v_gene: TRBV11-2; d_gene: TRBD2; CDR3nt: TGTGCCAGCAGCCCGTTAGCGGGGGAACAAGAGACCCAGTACTTC; CDR3aa: CASSPLAGEQETQYF
abundance: .; j_gene: TRBJ2-7; v_gene: TRBV30; d_gene: TRBD1; CDR3nt: TGTGCCTGGAGTGTTGACAGGGGCTCCTACGAGCAGTACTTC; CDR3aa: CAWSVDRGSYEQYF
abundance: .; j_gene: TRBJ1-5; v_gene: TRBV30; d_gene: TRBD1; CDR3nt: TGTGCCTGGAGTATTGACAGGGGCAATCAGCCCCAGCATTTT; CDR3aa: CAWSIDRGNQPQHF
abundance: .; j_gene: TRBJ1-5; v_gene: TRBV30; d_gene: .; CDR3nt: TGTGCCTGGAGTTCGGGCAGGGGACAGCCCCAGCATTTT; CDR3aa: CAWSSGRGQPQHF
abundance: few; j_gene: TRBJ1-2; v_gene: TRBV29-1; d_gene: .; CDR3nt: TGCAGCGTTGAACTCGACGGGGACTATGGCTACACCTTC; CDR3aa: CSVELDGDYGYTF
abundance: .; j_gene: TRBJ1-5; v_gene: TRBV6-5; d_gene: TRBD1; CDR3nt: TGTGCCAGTGGGACAGGGGTTAATCAGCCCCAGCATTTT; CDR3aa: CASGTGVNQPQHF
abundance: once; j_gene: TRBJ2-5; v_gene: TRBV9; d_gene: TRBD1; CDR3nt: TGTGCCAGCAGCCCCACAGGGGGCGGGGAGACCCAGTACTTC; CDR3aa: CASSPTGGGETQYF
abundance: .; j_gene: TRBJ2-7; v_gene: TRBV29-1; d_gene: TRBD2; CDR3nt: TGCAGCGCCGGAATTAGCGGGGGGGTAGTCTACGAGCAGTACTTC; CDR3aa: CSAGISGGVVYEQYF
abundance: .; j_gene: TRBJ1-6; v_gene: TRBV7-9; d_gene: TRBD1; CDR3nt: TGTGCCAGCAGCTCTTGGGACAGGGCTTCACCCCTCCACTTT; CDR3aa: CASSSWDRASPLHF
abundance: .; j_gene: TRBJ1-1; v_gene: TRBV27; d_gene: TRBD1; CDR3nt: TGTGCCAGCAGTCGAATGGGGGACAGCGCCACTGAAGCTTTCTTT; CDR3aa: CASSRMGDSATEAFF
abundance: once; j_gene: TRBJ2-1; v_gene: TRBV13; d_gene: .; CDR3nt: TGTGCCAGCAGCCTGCGGAGGGATATAAGCTATGGTGAGCAGTTCTTC; CDR3aa: CASSLRRDISYGEQFF
abundance: .; j_gene: TRBJ2-7; v_gene: TRBV2; d_gene: TRBD1; CDR3nt: TGTGCCAGCAGTGAGGACAGGGGCTTCTACGAGCAGTACTTC; CDR3aa: CASSEDRGFYEQYF
abundance: once; j_gene: TRBJ2-4; v_gene: TRBV25-1; d_gene: TRBD1; CDR3nt: TGTGCCAGCAGTGAAGGGACAGCGGACATTCAGTACTTC; CDR3aa: CASSEGTADIQYF
abundance: .; j_gene: TRBJ2-7; v_gene: TRBV30; d_gene: .; CDR3nt: TGTGCCTGGAGGGACAAGAGCTCCTACGAGCAGTACTTC; CDR3aa: CAWRDKSSYEQYF
abundance: .; j_gene: TRBJ2-7; v_gene: TRBV6-5; d_gene: TRBD2; CDR3nt: TGTGCCAGCAGTTATCCCCTAGCGGGGGGCCGTTACGAGCAGTACTTC; CDR3aa: CASSYPLAGGRYEQYF
abundance: .; j_gene: TRBJ1-1; v_gene: TRBV2; d_gene: .; CDR3nt: TGTGCCAGCATGAGGCAGACCATGAACACTGAAGCTTTCTTT; CDR3aa: CASMRQTMNTEAFF
abundance: .; j_gene: TRBJ2-7; v_gene: TRBV21-1; d_gene: .; CDR3nt: TGTGCCATAACCCTTCCCGGGAGAGTCGGCGAGCAGTACTTC; CDR3aa: CAITLPGRVGEQYF
abundance: few; j_gene: TRBJ1-2; v_gene: TRBV7-2; d_gene: .; CDR3nt: TGTGCCAGCAGCCCGCGACAGGTCTTCTATGGCTACACCTTC; CDR3aa: CASSPRQVFYGYTF
abundance: .; j_gene: TRBJ2-1; v_gene: TRBV30; d_gene: .; CDR3nt: TGTGCCTGGAGTGTATTGGGTCCCCAGGGTGGAGATGAGCAGTTCTTC; CDR3aa: CAWSVLGPQGGDEQFF
abundance: .; j_gene: TRBJ1-1; v_gene: TRBV12-5; d_gene: .; CDR3nt: TGTGCTAGTGGTTCCGGGACTGAAGCTTTCTTT; CDR3aa: CASGSGTEAFF
abundance: .; j_gene: TRBJ1-1; v_gene: TRBV2; d_gene: .; CDR3nt: TGTGCCAGCAGAGTCCGGGACGGAGATGAAGCTTTCTTT; CDR3aa: CASRVRDGDEAFF
abundance: .; j_gene: TRBJ2-5; v_gene: TRBV2; d_gene: .; CDR3nt: TGTGCCAGCAGTGAAGCGTTTGAGGAGTACTTC; CDR3aa: CASSEAFEEYF
abundance: .; j_gene: TRBJ2-1; v_gene: TRBV5-1; d_gene: .; CDR3nt: TGCGCCAGCAGCGGCCCTGGGAGGAGCTCCTACAATGAGCAGTTCTTC; CDR3aa: CASSGPGRSSYNEQFF
abundance: .; j_gene: TRBJ1-6; v_gene: TRBV30; d_gene: .; CDR3nt: TGTGCCTGGAGTGGCGTGGGACTCAAGAATTCACCCCTCCACTTT; CDR3aa: CAWSGVGLKNSPLHF
abundance: .; j_gene: TRBJ2-1; v_gene: TRBV29-1; d_gene: .; CDR3nt: TGCAGCGTTGAAGACGGTTATTCCTACAATGAGCAGTTCTTC; CDR3aa: CSVEDGYSYNEQFF
abundance: .; j_gene: TRBJ2-7; v_gene: TRBV7-9; d_gene: .; CDR3nt: TGTGCCAGCAGCTCCGGCAGTTTCGGCTACGAGCAGTACTTC; CDR3aa: CASSSGSFGYEQYF
abundance: .; j_gene: TRBJ2-3; v_gene: TRBV7-9; d_gene: .; CDR3nt: TGTGCCAGCAGCCAAAACAGAGATACGCAGTATTTT; CDR3aa: CASSQNRDTQYF
abundance: .; j_gene: TRBJ2-1; v_gene: TRBV28; d_gene: TRBD2; CDR3nt: TGTGCCAGCAGCCTATGGACTAGCGGGTTTTCAGGAAATGAGCAGTTCTTC; CDR3aa: CASSLWTSGFSGNEQFF
abundance: .; j_gene: TRBJ2-7; v_gene: TRBV30; d_gene: TRBD2; CDR3nt: TGTGCCTGGAGTGGGGGACTAGCCTCCTACGAGCAGTACTTC; CDR3aa: CAWSGGLASYEQYF
abundance: .; j_gene: TRBJ1-1; v_gene: TRBV7-9; d_gene: TRBD1; CDR3nt: TGTGCCAGCAGCTTATCTGGGACAGGGGGTTACACTGAAGCTTTCTTT; CDR3aa: CASSLSGTGGYTEAFF
abundance: .; j_gene: TRBJ1-2; v_gene: TRBV30; d_gene: .; CDR3nt: TGTGCCTGGAGTGTAGTGGGGAGTGATGGCTACACCTTC; CDR3aa: CAWSVVGSDGYTF
abundance: .; j_gene: TRBJ1-2; v_gene: TRBV2; d_gene: .; CDR3nt: TGTGCCACCAGAGCTAACTATGGCTACACCTTC; CDR3aa: CATRANYGYTF
abundance: .; j_gene: TRBJ2-5; v_gene: TRBV30; d_gene: .; CDR3nt: TGTGCCTGGGGCGGTTCCGACAGGCCCGAAGAGACCCAGTACTTC; CDR3aa: CAWGGSDRPEETQYF
abundance: .; j_gene: TRBJ2-7; v_gene: TRBV30; d_gene: .; CDR3nt: TGTGCCTGGACCCCCGGGACCTACTACGAGCAGTACTTC; CDR3aa: CAWTPGTYYEQYF
abundance: once; j_gene: TRBJ1-1; v_gene: TRBV29-1; d_gene: TRBD1; CDR3nt: TGCAGCGTGGTCGGACAGGGGCCCCCTGAAGCTTTCTTT; CDR3aa: CSVVGQGPPEAFF
abundance: .; j_gene: TRBJ2-7; v_gene: TRBV5-4; d_gene: TRBD1; CDR3nt: TGTGCCAGCAGCTTAGGGGGACAGTTGGGAGAGCAGTACTTC; CDR3aa: CASSLGGQLGEQYF
abundance: .; j_gene: TRBJ2-3; v_gene: TRBV5-1; d_gene: TRBD2; CDR3nt: TGCGCCAGCAGCCCGAAGGGACTAGCGGGGGGCACAGATACGCAGTATTTT; CDR3aa: CASSPKGLAGGTDTQYF
abundance: .; j_gene: TRBJ1-4; v_gene: TRBV29-1; d_gene: .; CDR3nt: TGCAGCGTTGAAGGGTTTGAGGGCCAAGGGGAAAAACTGTTTTTT; CDR3aa: CSVEGFEGQGEKLFF
abundance: .; j_gene: TRBJ2-3; v_gene: TRBV4-3; d_gene: .; CDR3nt: TGCGCCAGCAGCCAAGATCGAGGGGGGCCAGATACGCAGTATTTT; CDR3aa: CASSQDRGGPDTQYF
abundance: few; j_gene: TRBJ2-2; v_gene: TRBV13; d_gene: TRBD1; CDR3nt: TGTGCCAGCAGCCAAAGGACAGGCTACACCGGGGAGCTGTTTTTT; CDR3aa: CASSQRTGYTGELFF
abundance: .; j_gene: TRBJ2-3; v_gene: TRBV11-2; d_gene: .; CDR3nt: TGTGCCAGCAGCCTAAGCACAGATACGCAGTATTTT; CDR3aa: CASSLSTDTQYF
abundance: .; j_gene: TRBJ2-7; v_gene: TRBV11-2; d_gene: .; CDR3nt: TGTGCCAGCAGCTTAGACAGGGCACACTCCTACGAGCAGTACTTC; CDR3aa: CASSLDRAHSYEQYF
abundance: few; j_gene: TRBJ1-2; v_gene: TRBV6-5; d_gene: .; CDR3nt: TGTGCCAGCAGACCTAGGGGCAGGGTACACTATGGCTACACCTTC; CDR3aa: CASRPRGRVHYGYTF
abundance: .; j_gene: TRBJ2-7; v_gene: TRBV5-1; d_gene: TRBD2; CDR3nt: TGCGCCAGCAGCCTGAGCGGGGGGTTTGCCTACGAGCAGTACTTC; CDR3aa: CASSLSGGFAYEQYF